This TCR beta chain came from a study of blood T cell repertoires in COVID-19. Per the authors' pipeline: Cell counts per sample came from amplifying reference gene primers. This table comes from immunoSEQ multiplex PCR, and its TCRdb copy is limited to in-frame clones, with some not included. V, J and clone size reflect that table, while D and trimming were determined from the DNA. The repertoire consists of under 200,000 clones, with around 84% occurring once and the leading ten covering 3.2%. This clone has just one count. This CDR3 is 12 amino acids long. V gave up 4 bases and J gave up 1 base, with 5 bases separating them. The germline V gene encodes CDR1 SGHNT and CDR2 YYREEE (reference sequence).

The sample consisted of PBMCs or T cells enriched from blood (not recorded which). The chain recombines TRBV5-4 with TRBJ2-5, with D unresolved. This TCR was sampled from a woman in her twenties or thirties who had been exposed to COVID-19. The CDR3 nucleotides read TGTGCCAGCAGCAGAGCCCAAGAGACCCAGTACTTC. Residues: CASSRAQETQYF.